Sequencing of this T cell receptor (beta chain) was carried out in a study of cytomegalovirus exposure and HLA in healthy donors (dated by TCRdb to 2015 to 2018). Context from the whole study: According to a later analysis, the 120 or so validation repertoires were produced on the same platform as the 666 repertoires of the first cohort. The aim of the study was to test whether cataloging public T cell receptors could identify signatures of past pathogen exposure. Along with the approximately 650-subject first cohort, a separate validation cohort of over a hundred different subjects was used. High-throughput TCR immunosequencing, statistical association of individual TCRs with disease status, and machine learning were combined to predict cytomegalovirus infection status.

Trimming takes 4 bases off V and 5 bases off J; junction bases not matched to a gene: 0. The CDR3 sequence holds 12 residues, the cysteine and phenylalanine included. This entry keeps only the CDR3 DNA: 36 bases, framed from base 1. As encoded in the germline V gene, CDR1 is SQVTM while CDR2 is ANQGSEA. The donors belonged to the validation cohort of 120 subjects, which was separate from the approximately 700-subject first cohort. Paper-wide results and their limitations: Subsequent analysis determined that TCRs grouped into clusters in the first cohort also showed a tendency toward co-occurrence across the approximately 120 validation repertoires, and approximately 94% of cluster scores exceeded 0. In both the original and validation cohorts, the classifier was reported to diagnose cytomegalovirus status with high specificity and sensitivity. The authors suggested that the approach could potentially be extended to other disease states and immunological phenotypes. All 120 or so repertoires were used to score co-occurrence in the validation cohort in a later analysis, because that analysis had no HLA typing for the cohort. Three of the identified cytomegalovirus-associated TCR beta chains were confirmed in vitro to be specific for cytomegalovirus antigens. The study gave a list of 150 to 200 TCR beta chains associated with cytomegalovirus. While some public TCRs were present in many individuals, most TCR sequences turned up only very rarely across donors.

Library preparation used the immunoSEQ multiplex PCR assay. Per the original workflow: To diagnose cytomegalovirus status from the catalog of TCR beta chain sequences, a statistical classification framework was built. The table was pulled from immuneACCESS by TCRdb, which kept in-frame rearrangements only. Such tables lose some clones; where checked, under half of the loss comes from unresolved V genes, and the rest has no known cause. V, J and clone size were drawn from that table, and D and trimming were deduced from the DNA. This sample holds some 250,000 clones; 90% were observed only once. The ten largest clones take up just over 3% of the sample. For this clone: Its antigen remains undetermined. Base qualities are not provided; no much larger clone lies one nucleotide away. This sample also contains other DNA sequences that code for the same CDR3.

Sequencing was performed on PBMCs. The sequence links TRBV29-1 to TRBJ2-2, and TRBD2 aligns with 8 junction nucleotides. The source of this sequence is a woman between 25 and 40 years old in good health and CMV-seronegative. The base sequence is TGCAGCGTTGCGGGAGGGACCGGGGAGCTGTTTTTT. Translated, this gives CSVAGGTGELFF.